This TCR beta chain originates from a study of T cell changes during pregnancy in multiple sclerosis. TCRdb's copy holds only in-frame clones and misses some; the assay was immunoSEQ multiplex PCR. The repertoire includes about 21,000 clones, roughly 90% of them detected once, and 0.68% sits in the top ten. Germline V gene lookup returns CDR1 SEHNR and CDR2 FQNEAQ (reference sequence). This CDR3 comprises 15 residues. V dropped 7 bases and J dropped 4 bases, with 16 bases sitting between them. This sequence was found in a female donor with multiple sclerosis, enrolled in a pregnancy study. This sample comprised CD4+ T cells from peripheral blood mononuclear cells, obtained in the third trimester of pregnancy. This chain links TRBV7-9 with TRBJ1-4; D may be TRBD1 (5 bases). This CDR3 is CASNRGRLGNEKLFF. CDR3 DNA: TGTGCCAGCAATAGGGGCCGACTCGGTAATGAAAAACTGTTTTTT.